This paragraph reports one T cell receptor (beta chain). The data were obtained in a study of T cell changes during pregnancy in multiple sclerosis. Here immunoSEQ multiplex PCR was the method, and the copy in TCRdb shows in-frame clones only, minus some. Here the sample spans approximately 60,000 clones, about 91% being singletons. V lost 3 bases to trimming and J lost 1 base; unmatched junction nucleotides: 4. This CDR3 contains 16 residues. Germline CDR1 SGDLS, CDR2 YYNGEE. The chain has TRBV9 and TRBJ2-2; 9 positions agree with TRBD1. The material sequenced was peripheral blood, taken before pregnancy. The TCR was taken from a female donor with multiple sclerosis, enrolled in a pregnancy study. As DNA, the CDR3 is TGTGCCAGCAGCGAACCGGGACAGGGGAACACCGGGGAGCTGTTTTTT. Its protein is CASSEPGQGNTGELFF.